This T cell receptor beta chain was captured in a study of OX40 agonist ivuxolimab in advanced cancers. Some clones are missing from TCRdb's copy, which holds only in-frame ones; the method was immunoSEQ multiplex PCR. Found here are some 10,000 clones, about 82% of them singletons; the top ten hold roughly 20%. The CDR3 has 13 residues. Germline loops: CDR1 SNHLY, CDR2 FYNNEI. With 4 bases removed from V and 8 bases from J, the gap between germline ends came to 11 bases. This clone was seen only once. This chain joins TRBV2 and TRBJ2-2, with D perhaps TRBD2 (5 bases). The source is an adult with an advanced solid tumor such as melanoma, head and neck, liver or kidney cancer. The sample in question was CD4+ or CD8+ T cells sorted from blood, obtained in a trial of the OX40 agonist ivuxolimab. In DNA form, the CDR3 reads TGTGCCAGCAGTGGGGAGTACAAAGGGGAGCTGTTTTTT. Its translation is CASSGEYKGELFF. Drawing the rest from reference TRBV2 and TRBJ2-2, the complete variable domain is EPEVTQTPSHQVTQMGQEVILRCVPISNHLYFYWYRQILGQKVEFLVSFYNNEISEKSEIFDDQFSVERPDGSNFTLKIRSTKLEDSAMYFCASSGEYKGELFFGEGSRLTVL.